The clone carrying this T cell receptor (beta chain) was seen repeatedly, ten times or more. Its antigen is undetermined. TCRdb redid the calling of the 5' RACE reads with MiXCR, one entry per CDR3 protein. In the table there are some 120,000 distinct CDR3 sequences, about 6% of which are singletons. This entry belongs to a study of T-cell memory formation after mild COVID-19. Study as a whole: The two donors had largely donor-specific TCR clusters. General study findings and limits: For contracting clones, CD4+ ones sat mainly in CM and EM, CD8+ in EMRA. The study found balanced CD4/CD8 in clones contracting day 15 to 85 and a CD4+ lean in later expanders.

The TCR comes from an adult woman who had mild COVID-19 (a few samples of this study predate the infection). Cell type and time point are not known. Material: PBMCs or a T cell subset sorted from them (not recorded which).

CDR3 coding DNA: TGCAGTGCGCGGACAGGGGGACCCACTGAAGCTTTCTTT. Translating gives CSARTGGPTEAFF. The rearrangement uses TRBV20-1 and TRBJ1-1; TRBD1 agrees at 10 bases. V trimming: 6 bases; J trimming: 4 bases; junction bases outside the gene matches: 5. CDR1 and CDR2 (germline): DFQATT, SNEGSKA (reference sequence). The CDR3 extends over 13 amino acids.